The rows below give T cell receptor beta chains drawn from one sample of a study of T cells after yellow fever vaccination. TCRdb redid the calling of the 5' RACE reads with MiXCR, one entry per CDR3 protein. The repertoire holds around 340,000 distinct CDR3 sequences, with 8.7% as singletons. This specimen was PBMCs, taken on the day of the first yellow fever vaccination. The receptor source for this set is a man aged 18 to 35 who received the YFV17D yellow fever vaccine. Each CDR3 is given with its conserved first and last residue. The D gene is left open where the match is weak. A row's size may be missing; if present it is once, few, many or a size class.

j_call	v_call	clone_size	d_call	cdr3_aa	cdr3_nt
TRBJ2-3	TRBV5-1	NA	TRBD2	CASSRSGDYTDTQYF	TGCGCCAGCAGCCGTAGCGGGGACTACACAGATACGCAGTATTTT
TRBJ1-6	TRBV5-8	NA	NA	CASSLYAGGNSPLHF	TGTGCCAGCAGCTTGTACGCGGGCGGTAATTCACCCCTCCACTTT
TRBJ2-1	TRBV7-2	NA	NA	CASSLTTNEQFF	TGTGCCAGCAGCTTAACAACGAATGAGCAGTTCTTC
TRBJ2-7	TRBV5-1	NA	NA	CASSPGVFYEQYF	TGCGCCAGCAGCCCGGGGGTTTTCTACGAGCAGTACTTC
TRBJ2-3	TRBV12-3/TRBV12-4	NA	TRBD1	CASSRFGQGVPTDTQYF	TGTGCCAGCAGTCGATTTGGACAGGGCGTCCCTACAGATACGCAGTATTTT
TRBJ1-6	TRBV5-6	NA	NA	CASSLGGRTYNSPLHF	TGTGCCAGCAGCTTGGGAGGGAGGACCTATAATTCACCCCTCCACTTT
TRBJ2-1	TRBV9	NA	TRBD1	CASSGTGPEQFF	TGTGCCAGCAGCGGGACAGGGCCTGAGCAGTTCTTC
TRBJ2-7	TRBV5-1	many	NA	CASSLTFYEQYF	TGCGCCAGCAGCTTGACCTTCTACGAGCAGTACTTC
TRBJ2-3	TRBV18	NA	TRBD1	CASSNPGGRTDTQYF	TGTGCCAGCTCCAACCCAGGGGGACGCACAGATACGCAGTATTTT
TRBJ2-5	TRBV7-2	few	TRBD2	CASSPSRLAGGETQYF	TGTGCCAGCAGCCCTAGTCGGCTAGCGGGGGGGGAGACCCAGTACTTC
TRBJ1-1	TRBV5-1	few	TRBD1	CASSGQGSEAFF	TGCGCCAGCAGCGGACAGGGGTCCGAAGCTTTCTTT
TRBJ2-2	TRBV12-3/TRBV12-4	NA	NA	CASSLSGGRTGELFF	TGTGCCAGCAGTTTATCCGGGGGACGAACCGGGGAGCTGTTTTTT
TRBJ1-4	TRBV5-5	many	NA	CASSLGVDEKLFF	TGTGCCAGCAGCTTGGGGGTGGACGAAAAACTGTTTTTT
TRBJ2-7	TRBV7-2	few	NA	CASSPQGSSDEQYF	TGTGCCAGCAGCCCCCAGGGGTCCTCCGACGAGCAGTACTTC
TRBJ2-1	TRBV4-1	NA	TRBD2	CASSQDVSGGTYNEQFF	TGCGCCAGCAGCCAAGATGTATCGGGGGGAACCTACAATGAGCAGTTCTTC
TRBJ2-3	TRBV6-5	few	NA	CASSLWAHDTQYF	TGTGCCAGCAGTTTGTGGGCGCACGATACGCAGTATTTT
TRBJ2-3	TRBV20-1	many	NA	CSARADTTDTQYF	TGCAGTGCTAGAGCGGACACCACAGATACGCAGTATTTT
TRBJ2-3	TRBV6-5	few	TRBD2	CASSYWLAGGTQYF	TGTGCCAGCAGTTACTGGCTAGCGGGGGGCACGCAGTATTTT
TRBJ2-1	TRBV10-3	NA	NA	CAITVGRDKFF	TGTGCCATCACCGTCGGCAGGGATAAGTTCTTC
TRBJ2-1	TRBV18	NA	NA	CASSPPNSNYNEQFF	TGTGCCAGCTCACCACCGAACAGTAACTACAATGAGCAGTTCTTC
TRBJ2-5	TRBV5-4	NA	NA	CASSKGHLSQETQYF	TGTGCCAGCAGCAAGGGACACCTCTCGCAAGAGACCCAGTACTTC
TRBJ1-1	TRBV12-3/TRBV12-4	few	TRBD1	CASSLGQGIGAFF	TGTGCCAGCAGTTTAGGACAGGGTATCGGAGCTTTCTTT
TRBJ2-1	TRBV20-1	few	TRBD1	CSATRTGGNEQFF	TGCAGTGCTACGCGGACAGGGGGCAATGAGCAGTTCTTC
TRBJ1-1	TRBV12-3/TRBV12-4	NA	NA	CASKIQVNTEAFF	TGTGCCAGCAAAATACAGGTGAACACTGAAGCTTTCTTT